A selection of T cell receptor beta chains follows, all from one sample in a study of PD-L1 blockade in urothelial cancer. Measured with immunoSEQ multiplex PCR; TCRdb has only the in-frame clones, and not every one. The sample holds 58,000 or so clones, about 86% seen once. The sample consisted of PBMCs, taken around atezolizumab (anti-PD-L1) treatment. The receptors come from a man aged 50 to 60 with urothelial cancer. The CDR3 runs from the conserved cysteine through the conserved F or W. A D gene is named only where the DNA matches it firmly. Clone size is given for some rows only: seen once, a few or many times, or a class if the clone is expanded.

j_gene,len,v_gene,d_gene,abundance,CDR3aa,CDR3nt
TRBJ2-1,14,TRBV29-1,TRBD1,.,CSVSTGGEYNEQFF,TGCAGCGTCTCGACAGGGGGCGAATACAATGAGCAGTTCTTC
TRBJ2-1,17,TRBV7-3,TRBD2,.,CASSFVPLTGGPNEQFF,TGTGCCAGCAGCTTTGTTCCCCTAACGGGAGGGCCCAATGAGCAGTTCTTC
TRBJ2-1,15,TRBV7-2,TRBD2,.,CASSVLARSYNEQFF,TGTGCCAGCAGCGTACTAGCGCGAAGCTACAATGAGCAGTTCTTC
TRBJ1-5,15,TRBV15,.,.,CATSRGRTENQPQHF,TGTGCCACCAGCAGGGGAAGGACTGAAAATCAGCCCCAGCATTTT
TRBJ2-2,18,TRBV9,.,once,CASSVALSGEAKTGELFF,TGTGCCAGCAGCGTAGCTCTGTCCGGGGAGGCCAAGACCGGGGAGCTGTTTTTT
TRBJ2-7,11,TRBV11-2,.,few,CASSLFGEQYF,TGTGCCAGCAGCTTATTCGGCGAGCAGTACTTC
TRBJ2-1,13,TRBV2,TRBD2,.,CASREREYNEQFF,TGTGCCAGCAGGGAGCGGGAGTACAATGAGCAGTTCTTC
TRBJ2-7,15,TRBV7-6,TRBD2,.,CASSPIAGGVGEQYF,TGTGCCAGCAGCCCCATAGCGGGAGGGGTGGGCGAGCAGTACTTC
TRBJ2-5,16,TRBV14,TRBD1,.,CASSPRGTGAQETQYF,TGTGCCAGCAGCCCCAGGGGTACAGGGGCGCAGGAGACCCAGTACTTC
TRBJ1-1,15,TRBV5-5,TRBD1,.,CASSPRQGMNTEAFF,TGTGCCAGCAGCCCGCGACAGGGGATGAACACTGAAGCTTTCTTT
TRBJ1-1,13,TRBV10-3,TRBD1,.,CAISSGQGTEAFF,TGTGCCATCAGTTCGGGACAGGGGACTGAAGCTTTCTTT
TRBJ2-7,18,TRBV28,TRBD2,.,CASSSPSPGREGRGEQYF,TGTGCCAGCAGTTCCCCCTCCCCCGGTCGGGAGGGCCGGGGCGAGCAGTACTTC
TRBJ2-7,16,TRBV5-4,TRBD1,.,CASSLAGQGGNYEQYF,TGTGCCAGCAGCTTGGCCGGACAGGGAGGCAACTACGAGCAGTACTTC
TRBJ1-5,14,TRBV19,.,once,CASSIVGSNQPQHF,TGTGCCAGTAGTATAGTCGGTAGCAATCAGCCCCAGCATTTT
TRBJ1-1,16,TRBV28,.,.,CASRTVAGHRPTEAFF,TGTGCCAGCAGGACCGTCGCGGGGCACCGGCCCACTGAAGCTTTCTTT
TRBJ1-5,15,TRBV6-1,.,.,CASSEPAEGNQPQHF,TGTGCCAGCAGTGAACCGGCAGAGGGCAATCAGCCCCAGCATTTT
TRBJ1-2,16,TRBV6-5,.,.,CASSYTNPTGIYGYTF,TGTGCCAGCAGTTACACAAATCCCACAGGAATATATGGCTACACCTTC
TRBJ1-2,13,TRBV2,.,.,CASSEEGNYGYTF,TGTGCCAGCAGTGAGGAGGGGAACTATGGCTACACCTTC
TRBJ1-2,16,TRBV7-2,.,.,CASSLGGSGRENGYTF,TGTGCCAGCAGCTTAGGGGGATCAGGCAGGGAAAATGGCTACACCTTC
TRBJ2-7,16,TRBV10-2,.,.,CASRGTDSLNSYEQYF,TGCGCCAGCAGGGGGACGGACAGCCTCAACTCCTACGAGCAGTACTTC
TRBJ1-3,14,TRBV19,.,.,CATKRQLSGNTIYF,TGTGCCACCAAGAGACAGCTCTCTGGAAACACCATATATTTT
TRBJ2-2,12,TRBV19,.,.,CASSRETGELFF,TGTGCCAGTAGTCGGGAAACCGGGGAGCTGTTTTTT
TRBJ1-1,15,TRBV5-6,.,.,CASSLGSWSNTEAFF,TGTGCCAGCAGCTTAGGTAGTTGGAGTAACACTGAAGCTTTCTTT
TRBJ2-7,11,TRBV29-1,.,.,CSADSTREQYF,TGCAGCGCCGACTCGACTCGCGAGCAGTACTTC
TRBJ1-5,13,TRBV4-1,.,.,CASSLGPDQPQHF,TGCGCCAGCAGCCTGGGCCCAGATCAGCCCCAGCATTTT
TRBJ2-3,14,TRBV29-1,TRBD2,.,CSVESGRSTDTQYF,TGCAGCGTAGAAAGCGGGAGAAGCACAGATACGCAGTATTTT
TRBJ2-7,13,TRBV7-2,.,.,CASSYHSSYEQYF,TGTGCCAGCAGCTACCATAGCTCCTACGAGCAGTACTTC
TRBJ1-3,15,TRBV18,TRBD1,.,CASSKTGGAGNTIYF,TGTGCCAGCTCAAAGACAGGGGGTGCTGGAAACACCATATATTTT
TRBJ2-3,14,TRBV7-6,.,.,CASSLGTLPDTQYF,TGTGCCAGCAGCTTGGGGACTCTACCAGATACGCAGTATTTT
TRBJ1-2,12,TRBV7-2,.,.,CASSFRQDGYTF,TGTGCCAGCAGCTTTCGACAGGATGGCTACACCTTC
TRBJ1-2,13,TRBV28,TRBD1,few,CASNRDSWDGYTF,TGTGCCAGCAATCGGGACAGCTGGGATGGCTACACCTTC
TRBJ1-4,16,TRBV5-1,TRBD1,.,CASSLPHGTGIEKLFF,TGCGCCAGCAGCTTGCCACACGGGACAGGGATCGAAAAACTGTTTTTT
TRBJ2-7,16,TRBV19,TRBD2,.,CASSRTTSGSPYEQYF,TGTGCCAGTAGCAGAACCACTAGCGGGAGCCCCTACGAGCAGTACTTC
TRBJ1-5,13,TRBV7-9,TRBD1,.,CASSNTGAQPQHF,TGTGCCAGCAGTAACACAGGGGCTCAGCCCCAGCATTTT